Listed below are T cell receptor beta chains from one sample, sequenced in a study of cytomegalovirus exposure and HLA in healthy donors. TCRdb keeps only in-frame clones here, not all; method: immunoSEQ multiplex PCR. The sample shows about 160,000 clones, approximately 96% of them seen only once. The material sequenced was PBMCs. The receptors derive from a woman aged 18-35 years in good health and CMV-seronegative. CDR3s include the opening cysteine and the closing phenylalanine or tryptophan. D genes are given only for firm matches.

j_call,d_call,v_call,cdr3_aa
TRBJ2-5,TRBD1,TRBV29-1,CSAEDRLQETQYF
TRBJ1-2,NA,TRBV30,CAWSGSGVPNYGYTF
TRBJ1-5,TRBD1,TRBV7-8,CASSHGTGFLAENQPQHF
TRBJ1-4,TRBD1,TRBV19,CASSTLQGTSSTNEKLFF
TRBJ2-7,NA,TRBV4-3,CASSQDLGLNSYEQYF
TRBJ2-7,NA,TRBV27,CASSLSGGYEQYF
TRBJ1-1,NA,TRBV7-9,CASLSRDRTIMNTEAFF
TRBJ1-5,NA,TRBV5-3,CARSFISGDQPQHF
TRBJ1-1,TRBD1,TRBV9,CASSPRQGGTEAFF
TRBJ2-2,NA,TRBV29-1,CSAHSGGELFF
TRBJ2-7,TRBD1,TRBV5-4,CASTSGAGGKNEQYF
TRBJ2-5,TRBD1,TRBV29-1,CSVETGEETQYF
TRBJ1-2,TRBD1,TRBV6-6,CASSHRQGRTIYGYTF
TRBJ2-3,NA,TRBV5-1,CASSLGASSTDTQYF
TRBJ1-1,NA,TRBV5-1,CASSPPELNTEAFF
TRBJ1-5,NA,TRBV2,CASSVLWETSNQPQHF
TRBJ2-3,TRBD1,TRBV27,CASSTGQGDGTDTQYF
TRBJ2-1,NA,TRBV5-4,CASSFAESAYNEQFF
TRBJ2-7,TRBD1,TRBV6-5,CASSYQTGGSYEQYF
TRBJ2-3,TRBD2,TRBV7-3,CASSSSGRSTDTQYF